The 24 T cell receptor beta chains below all came from one sample that was sequenced in a study of low-dose radiotherapy and immunotherapy resistance in tumors. Both TCRalpha and TCRbeta chains were reverse transcribed with V-gene-specific primers. Both a constant-region primer and a V-primer adapter served to amplify TCRs across 15 to 20 PCR cycles. MiXCR, applied by TCRdb to the reads, yields one record per CDR3 protein. The data show 60,000 to 75,000 distinct CDR3 sequences, around 27% seen once. Stated time point: before trial treatment. Sample: PBMCs, taken before treatment. All receptors come from a male donor with rectosigmoid adenocarcinoma.

This clonotype has a count of ten or more. The rearrangement joins TRBV7-3 to TRBJ1-4; D remains ambiguous. With 1 base removed from V and 9 bases from J, the gap between germline ends came to 18 bases. The CDR3 is 16 amino acids. The germline V gene encodes CDR1 SGHTA and CDR2 FQGTGA. The CDR3 nucleotides read TGTGCCAGCAGCTTAAACGGGAGGCCCCAAAGGAAAAAACTGTTTTTT. The encoded protein is CASSLNGRPQRKKLFF.

The table lists this clonotype with many counts. The chain links TRBV29-1 to TRBJ2-1; 10 bases are a match to TRBD2. The J segment lost 6 bases and the V segment lost 1 base, leaving 6 bases of the junction unmatched. This CDR3 has 15 amino acids. Germline V gene sequence: CDR1 SQVTM, CDR2 ANQGSEA. CDR3 DNA: TGCAGCGTTGAAGGGTTAGCGGGGGGTGTCAATGAGCAGTTCTTC. This translates into CSVEGLAGGVNEQFF.

This clonotype was counted many times. The rearrangement links TRBV6-4 to TRBJ1-1; no clear D. There are 14 residues in the CDR3. V lost 3 bases and J 1 base, leaving 9 bases between the germline ends. Looked up from germline, CDR1 is MRHNA and CDR2 is SNTAGT. CDR3 sequence reads: CASSESPSNTEAFF. The CDR3, as DNA: TGTGCCAGCAGTGAGTCCCCATCGAACACTGAAGCTTTCTTT.

This clonotype has a count of ten or more. CDR3 residues: CASSYDRSSGNTIYF. In nucleotides, the CDR3 is TGTGCCAGCAGTTACGACAGGAGCTCTGGAAACACCATATATTTT. The V call is TRBV6-5, the J call TRBJ1-3; D is possibly TRBD1 (6 bases). Trimming pared 2 bases from V and 0 bases from J, leaving 8 bases between. The germline V gene encodes CDR1 MNHEY and CDR2 SVGAGI. The CDR3 extends over 15 amino acids.

This clonotype turned up a few times. J is TRBJ2-7 and V is TRBV2; 15 bases are shared with TRBD2. V dropped 9 bases and J dropped 7; count of bases not matched to a gene: 1. CDR1 is SNHLY, CDR2 FYNNEI, per germline. The CDR3 totals 12 residues. CDR3 residues: CARGTSGGEQYF. The CDR3 region has the DNA TGTGCCAGAGGGACTAGCGGGGGGGAGCAGTACTTC.

This clonotype has ten or more counts. The chain combines TRBV6-2 or TRBV6-3 with TRBJ1-5; D not resolved. Trimming shortened V by 5 bases and J by 4 bases, and 9 bases separated the two germline ends. The CDR3 spans 13 residues. The germline V gene has CDR1 MNHEY and CDR2 SVGEGT. CDR3 DNA sequence: TGTGCCAGCAGTCGCGACACAAATCAGCCCCAGCATTTT. It yields the protein CASSRDTNQPQHF.

V gene TRBV28 combines with J gene TRBJ2-1; the match to TRBD2 covers 7 bases. With 8 bases clipped from V and 8 bases from J, the junction kept 6 bases outside the gene matches. The CDR3 loop spans 12 amino acids. From germline, CDR1 is MDHEN and CDR2 SYDVKM. CDR3: CASSGGSHEQFF. The DNA for the CDR3 is TGTGCCAGCTCCGGCGGGAGCCATGAGCAGTTCTTC.

This clonotype has ten or more counts. The genes are TRBV29-1 and TRBJ2-1; tentatively, D is TRBD1 (6 bases). V was cut by 6 bases and J by 5 bases, with 14 bases left in between. The CDR3 sequence is 13 residues long. CDR1 is SQVTM, CDR2 ANQGSEA, per germline. This chain's CDR3 is CSVGSGVNNEQFF. The CDR3 DNA reads as TGCAGCGTCGGCTCAGGGGTGAACAATGAGCAGTTCTTC.

This clonotype was detected ten times or more. The chain combines TRBV12-3 or TRBV12-4 with TRBJ2-3, with D possibly being TRBD2 (5 bases). V was clipped by 6 bases and J by 1 base, with 23 bases between them. CDR3 length: 18 residues. The CDR3 loop is CASSRLIIPSGGTDTQYF. CDR3 bases: TGTGCCAGCAGCCGACTGATCATCCCCAGCGGCGGCACAGATACGCAGTATTTT.

This clonotype came up many times. The V and J genes are TRBV5-8 and TRBJ1-2; D not resolved. In germline, CDR1 is SGHTS, CDR2 YDEGEE. CDR3 size: 11 residues. Trimming took 0 bases from V and 14 from J, leaving 11 bases between them. CDR3 residues: CASSLGKRMTF. CDR3 bases: TGTGCCAGCAGCTTGGGGAAGCGAATGACCTTC.

A single count supports this clonotype. This chain links TRBV5-1 with TRBJ1-1; TRBD1 is a possible D gene (5 bases). CDR1 and CDR2 (germline): SGHRS, YFSETQ. This CDR3 spans 15 amino acids. The V gene lost 5 bases and the J gene lost 1 base, with 15 bases spanning the gap. The CDR3 sequence: CASRPRGDSNTEAFF. CDR3 sequence (DNA): TGCGCCAGCAGGCCTCGGGGGGATTCGAACACTGAAGCTTTCTTT.

In the case of this clonotype: It differs at one base from a far larger clone, so likely a read error. The chain is built from TRBV6-2 or TRBV6-3 and TRBJ2-1; D might be TRBD1 or TRBD2, each matching 5 bases. The CDR3 totals 13 residues. Germline loops: CDR1 MNHEY, CDR2 SVGEGT. The V end was cut by 5 bases, the J end by 10 bases, with 15 bases between. The CDR3 DNA reads TGTGCCAGCAGTGGATCCGGGACCTACGAGCAGTTCTTC. It codes for CASSGSGTYEQFF.

In its sample, this clonotype was seen many times. The chain links TRBV7-2 to TRBJ2-3; 11 bases align to TRBD2. From germline, CDR1 is SGHTA and CDR2 FQGNSA. V dropped 7 bases and J dropped 3; count of bases not matched to a gene: 9. The CDR3 contains 16 residues. CDR3 amino acids: CASTPGLAGGTDTQYF. CDR3 sequence (DNA): TGTGCCAGCACCCCAGGACTAGCGGGTGGAACAGATACGCAGTATTTT.

In its sample, this clonotype was seen many times. The junction and the germline gene differ at one end; a read error may be behind it. V gene TRBV28 combines with J gene TRBJ2-1; D is possibly TRBD1 (6 bases). This CDR3 has 13 amino acids. Germline CDR1 is MDHEN and CDR2 is SYDVKM. The DNA for the CDR3 is TGTGCCAGCAGGGCCACCGCAGGGGCCTCCTCGGTCTTC. Its protein product is CASRATAGASSVF.

This rearrangement joins TRBV5-1 to TRBJ1-4, with no clear D. Trimming removed 0 bases from V and 5 bases from J, with 11 bases in between. The CDR3 runs 15 residues. Germline V lookup: CDR1 SGHRS, CDR2 YFSETQ. The DNA of the CDR3 is TGCGCCAGCAGCTTGGTCTCCGGGTTAAATGAAAAACTGTTTTTT. Residues: CASSLVSGLNEKLFF.

The chain recombines TRBV6-1 with TRBJ2-3; D is unclear. The CDR3 extends over 14 amino acids. V was pared by 5 bases and J by 3 bases, with 12 bases between. Germline V lookup: CDR1 MNHNS, CDR2 SASEGT. The CDR3 region is CASSYKGGTDTQYF. Written as DNA, the CDR3 is TGTGCCAGCAGTTATAAGGGTGGGACAGATACGCAGTATTTT.

This clonotype has a count of ten or more. V usage is TRBV19 and J usage is TRBJ2-5, with 11 bases identical to TRBD2. The CDR3 is made up of 15 amino acids. Losses at the gene ends were 5 bases for V and 3 bases for J; bases not matched to a gene: 5. Germline V gene data show CDR1 as LNHDA and CDR2 as SQIVND (reference sequence). The CDR3 region is CASSQAGLAEETQYF. The CDR3 DNA reads TGTGCCAGTAGTCAGGCGGGACTAGCGGAAGAGACCCAGTACTTC.

This clonotype was detected ten times or more. V is TRBV28 and J is TRBJ1-2; 7 bases are a match to TRBD1. Germline V lookup: CDR1 MDHEN, CDR2 SYDVKM. The CDR3 covers 15 residues. J lost 0 bases, V lost 6 bases, and 7 bases had no gene match. CDR3 DNA: TGTGCCAGCAGCCGCTGGGACAGCTCTAACTATGGCTACACCTTC. This sequence encodes CASSRWDSSNYGYTF.

For this clonotype: This is likely an artifact of a read error, given a far larger clone one base away. The chain recombines TRBV14 with TRBJ2-7, with 12 bases lining up with TRBD2. The DNA end is a closer match to TRBJ2-5, so the J assignment may be wrong. The CDR3 is made up of 16 amino acids. Germline assignment: CDR1 SGHDN and CDR2 FVKESK. The CDR3 nucleotides read TGTGCCAGCAGCCATCGACTAGCGGGGGTCGAAGAGACCCAGTACTTC. Protein sequence: CASSHRLAGVEETQYF.

Only a few counts were recorded for this clonotype. The gene calls are TRBV7-9 and TRBJ1-3; the D gene is possibly TRBD1 (6 bases). Trimming cost V 5 bases and J 0 bases, with 11 bases left between them. Germline V gene data show CDR1 as SEHNR and CDR2 as FQNEAQ (reference sequence). The CDR3 spans 15 residues. CDR3 protein: CASSTGSLSGNTIYF. The CDR3 bases are TGTGCCAGCAGCACAGGGTCACTCTCTGGAAACACCATATATTTT.

This clonotype came up many times. The chain links TRBV20-1 to TRBJ2-1, with 10 nucleotides matching TRBD1. This CDR3 contains 15 residues. V was pared by 2 bases and J by 2 bases, with 3 bases of the junction left unmatched. CDR1 is DFQATT, CDR2 SNEGSKA, per germline (reference sequence). In DNA, the CDR3 is TGCAGTGCTAGAACCGGGACAGGGGCCTACAATGAGCAGTTCTTC. Its translation is CSARTGTGAYNEQFF.

This clonotype was observed at least ten times. The V gene is TRBV12-3 or TRBV12-4, the J gene TRBJ1-5; tentative D call: TRBD1 (6 bases). V was shortened by 5 bases and J by 6 bases, with 14 bases between the two germline ends. CDR3 length equals 14 residues. CDR3 nucleotide sequence: TGTGCCAGCAGTAGACAGGCATTCGGTCAGCCCCAGCATTTT. It yields the protein CASSRQAFGQPQHF.

The rearrangement joins TRBV27 to TRBJ1-1; D possibly corresponds to TRBD1 (5 bases). Per germline, CDR1 MNHEY and CDR2 SMNVEV (reference sequence). The CDR3 is 16 amino acids. The V and J ends lost 6 bases and 1 base respectively, with 18 bases between them. The CDR3 loop reads CASSGGYGWSNTEAFF. In DNA, the CDR3 is TGTGCCAGCAGCGGGGGGTACGGTTGGTCGAACACTGAAGCTTTCTTT.

At least ten counts were recorded for this clonotype. The chain uses TRBV4-1 and TRBJ2-1; 10 bases match TRBD2. Germline assignment: CDR1 MGHRA and CDR2 YSYEKL. V lost 0 bases and J lost 6; bases outside the gene matches: 17. The CDR3 length is 20 residues. For the CDR3, the DNA is TGCGCCAGCAGCCAAGATGGCGCTAGCGGGAGATTTTTTGGTTCCAATGAGCAGTTCTTC. Protein: CASSQDGASGRFFGSNEQFF.